The clone carrying this TCR beta chain was seen a few times. The authors built TCR beta libraries using iRepertoire HTBI primers and Arm-PCR of CDR3 regions. From the multiplex PCR reads, TCRdb called clonotypes with MiXCR, one entry per CDR3 protein. This table has about 540,000 distinct CDR3 sequences, roughly 14% appearing once. The sample belongs to a study of regulatory T cells in long-lasting Graves disease. Unmatched junction bases numbered 9, after V lost 6 bases and J lost 9 bases. Germline values: CDR1 DFQATT, CDR2 SNEGSKA (reference sequence). The CDR3 spans 12 residues. Time point defined: newly diagnosed GD, antithyroid drugs for less than 3 months. PBMCs provided the RNA from which the TCR library was made. The same data also contributed to another study, on T cells in Graves' hyperthyroidism and ophthalmopathy.

The source of this sequence is a man aged 25-45 years with Graves disease. The chain recombines TRBV20-1 with TRBJ2-5, with 8 bases identical to TRBD1. The starting material was peripheral blood mononuclear cells (PBMCs), obtained at new diagnosis, from a patient treated with antithyroid drugs. The CDR3 is CSADGAGGAQYF. For the CDR3, the DNA is TGCAGTGCCGACGGGGCAGGGGGCGCCCAGTACTTC.